These T cell receptor beta chains were read from a single sample in a study of T cell responses to AZD1222 COVID-19 vaccine. Profiled with immunoSEQ multiplex PCR; TCRdb holds only in-frame clones, not every one. The data contain more than 80,000 clones, approximately 90% of them seen just once; the ten biggest clones take up 2% to 2.5%. Sequences were derived from peripheral blood, sampled 28 days after the second AZD1222 dose. The receptors come from an adult who received the AZD1222 COVID-19 vaccine. CDR3s include the opening cysteine and the closing phenylalanine or tryptophan. The D gene is left open where the match is weak. Clone size is stated in some rows and not others, as once, few, many or a class when expanded.

D gene	V gene	J gene	clone size	CDR3 DNA	CDR3 protein
TRBD1	TRBV11-1	TRBJ2-7	once	TGTGCCAGCAGCGGCCAGGGGGCCGCCTACGAGCAGTACTTC	CASSGQGAAYEQYF
-	TRBV5-1	TRBJ2-5	-	TGCGCCAGCAGCTGGGGGCCGAGCCAAGAGACCCAGTACTTC	CASSWGPSQETQYF
-	TRBV7-8	TRBJ2-5	-	TGTGCCAGCAGCCAGCAGGGCCGTGGGATATACTTC	CASSQQGRGIYF
-	TRBV7-8	TRBJ1-5	-	TGTGCCAGCAGCTTCGCGGGCATTTCTTTCGACAATCAGCCCCAGCATTTT	CASSFAGISFDNQPQHF
TRBD1	TRBV19	TRBJ2-5	-	TGTGCCAGTAGTATCTTTACAGGGGGCCGAGAAGAGACCCAGTACTTC	CASSIFTGGREETQYF
TRBD2	TRBV6-1	TRBJ2-3	-	TGTGCCAGCAGTGAAGCGCTTGGGGAAGCGGGAAGCACAGATACGCAGTATTTT	CASSEALGEAGSTDTQYF
-	TRBV9	TRBJ2-1	-	TGTGCCAGCAGCGTACGGACCGATCTCTACAATGAGCAGTTCTTC	CASSVRTDLYNEQFF
TRBD1	TRBV6-1	TRBJ1-4	-	TGTGCCAGCAGTGATAGACAGGGGGCCACTAATGAAAAACTGTTTTTT	CASSDRQGATNEKLFF
-	TRBV24-1	TRBJ2-1	-	TGTGCCACCAGTGATGGAGGGGCAGACCAGAATGAGCAGTTCTTC	CATSDGGADQNEQFF
-	TRBV6-5	TRBJ2-7	-	TGTGCCACTCAGGGCGGCTCCTACGAGCAGTACTTC	CATQGGSYEQYF
TRBD2	TRBV11-3	TRBJ2-2	-	TGTGCCAGCAGCTTAGCCAGGACTAGCGGAGGGAACACCGGGGAGCTGTTTTTT	CASSLARTSGGNTGELFF
-	TRBV9	TRBJ1-6	-	TGTGCCAGCAGCGTAAACACGGGAAAGTCACCCCTCCACTTT	CASSVNTGKSPLHF
TRBD2	TRBV3-1/TRBV3-2	TRBJ2-1	-	TGTGCCAGCAGCCAACACCCCACTGGGGCGGGAGACAATGAGCAGTTCTTC	CASSQHPTGAGDNEQFF
-	TRBV4-2	TRBJ1-2	-	TGTGCCAGCAGCCAAGACGGGCAGGGCTTTGGCTACACCTTC	CASSQDGQGFGYTF
-	TRBV6-5	TRBJ1-6	-	TGTGCCAGCAGACTCGGGGATTCACCCCTCCACTTT	CASRLGDSPLHF
-	TRBV2	TRBJ1-3	-	TGTGCCAGCAGTTCCTCACAGGTTCGGGCAGGAAACACCATATATTTT	CASSSSQVRAGNTIYF
-	TRBV19	TRBJ1-1	-	TGTGCCAGTAGTATTTGGGGGGCTGAAGCTTCCTTT	CASSIWGAEASF
-	TRBV11-1	TRBJ2-3	-	TGTGCCAGCAGCCCACGGTTGTGGAGCACAGATACGCAGTATTTT	CASSPRLWSTDTQYF
-	TRBV7-8	TRBJ1-5	-	TGTGCCAGCAGCTTAGCGCTATCATCAGATAGCAATCAGCCCCAGCATTTT	CASSLALSSDSNQPQHF